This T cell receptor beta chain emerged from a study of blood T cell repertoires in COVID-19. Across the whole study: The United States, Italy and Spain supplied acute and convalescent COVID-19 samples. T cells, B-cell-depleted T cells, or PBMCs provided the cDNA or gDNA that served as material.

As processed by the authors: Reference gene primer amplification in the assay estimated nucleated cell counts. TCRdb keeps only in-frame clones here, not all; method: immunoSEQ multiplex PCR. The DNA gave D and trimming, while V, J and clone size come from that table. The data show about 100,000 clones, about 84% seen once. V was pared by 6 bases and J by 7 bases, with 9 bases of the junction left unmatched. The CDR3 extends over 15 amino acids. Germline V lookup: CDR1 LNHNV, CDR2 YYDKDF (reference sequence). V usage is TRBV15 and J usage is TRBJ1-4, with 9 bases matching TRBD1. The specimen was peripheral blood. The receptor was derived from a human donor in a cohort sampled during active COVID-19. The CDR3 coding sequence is TGTGCCACCAGGGGGACAGGGACTTTTTCTGAAAAACTGTTTTTT. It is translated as CATRGTGTFSEKLFF. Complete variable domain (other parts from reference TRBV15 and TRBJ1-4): DAMVIQNPRYQVTQFGKPVTLSCSQTLNHNVMYWYQQKSSQAPKLLFHYYDKDFNNEADTPDNFQSRRPNTSFCFLDIRSPGLGDTAMYLCATRGTGTFSEKLFFGSGTQLSVL.